These T cell receptor beta chains were read from a single sample in a study of T cells after posttransplantation cyclophosphamide. Repertoires were generated with immunoSEQ multiplex PCR, while TCRdb's copy carries only in-frame clones and drops some. The sample has fewer than 12,000 clones; about 89% are singletons. The sample here was CD4+ T cells sorted from PBMCs, taken after allogeneic stem cell transplant with posttransplant cyclophosphamide. These receptors all stem from a male patient aged 25-45 years who received an allogeneic stem cell transplant from a related donor, was CMV-positive, and had acute GVHD only. Some T cells may originate from the graft donor. Each CDR3 is given with its conserved first and last residue. The D gene is left open where the match is weak. Clone size is stated in some rows and not others, as once, few, many or a class when expanded.

CDR3 DNA | CDR3 protein | J gene | V gene | clone size | D gene
TGTGCCAGCGCAGGCGAGAGCACAGATACGCAGTATTTT | CASAGESTDTQYF | TRBJ2-3 | TRBV2 | NA | NA
TGTGCCAGCAGTTCAGGGCCCAACACCGGGGAGCTGTTTTTT | CASSSGPNTGELFF | TRBJ2-2 | TRBV27 | once | NA
TGTGCCAGCTCAATCAACAGGGGTGGACACACTGAAGCTTTCTTT | CASSINRGGHTEAFF | TRBJ1-1 | TRBV18 | NA | TRBD1
TGTGCCAGCAGCCTGGGACAGGGAGGAAACACCATATATTTT | CASSLGQGGNTIYF | TRBJ1-3 | TRBV6-5 | NA | TRBD1
TGTGCCAGCAGCTTAGCTAGCGGGGGAGTAGAGACCCAGTACTTC | CASSLASGGVETQYF | TRBJ2-5 | TRBV7-2 | NA | TRBD2
TGTGCCAGCAGCCCCAGAACCGGGACAGGGGTTCATGGCTACACCTTC | CASSPRTGTGVHGYTF | TRBJ1-2 | TRBV5-6 | NA | TRBD1
TGTGCCAGCAGTTTAGGAAACAGGGTTTCCAGGGACGAGCAGTACTTC | CASSLGNRVSRDEQYF | TRBJ2-7 | TRBV27 | NA | NA
TGTGCCAGCAGTGGACAGGGGACGAGGACTGAAGCTTTCTTT | CASSGQGTRTEAFF | TRBJ1-1 | TRBV2 | NA | TRBD1
TGTGCCACCAGCAGAGAGACAGCCAGAAATAATTCACCCCTCCACTTT | CATSRETARNNSPLHF | TRBJ1-6 | TRBV15 | NA | NA
TGTGCCAGCAGCCGAGAGAGTGAAGCTTTCTTT | CASSRESEAFF | TRBJ1-1 | TRBV9 | NA | NA
TGTGCCAGCTCCACCAAAGGGGAGGGCAATCAGCCCCAGCATTTT | CASSTKGEGNQPQHF | TRBJ1-5 | TRBV18 | NA | NA
TGTGCCAGCAGCTTAGCCGACACCAACTATGGCTACACCTTC | CASSLADTNYGYTF | TRBJ1-2 | TRBV5-5 | NA | NA
TGCGCCAGCAGCCAAGATGACAGGGGATACGAGCAGTACTTC | CASSQDDRGYEQYF | TRBJ2-7 | TRBV4-3 | NA | TRBD1
TGTGCCTGGAGTCCGGTAGCGGGGTCCGGGGAGCTGTTTTTT | CAWSPVAGSGELFF | TRBJ2-2 | TRBV30 | few | TRBD2
TGCAGCGTCCGGGAAACGGCCGGGGAGCTGTTTTTT | CSVRETAGELFF | TRBJ2-2 | TRBV29-1 | few | NA
TGTGCCAGCGAGAATGGTATAAATCAGCCCCAGCATTTT | CASENGINQPQHF | TRBJ1-5 | TRBV2 | NA | NA
TGTGCCAGCAGCCGCAGGACAGTCTCTGGAAACACCATATATTTT | CASSRRTVSGNTIYF | TRBJ1-3 | TRBV4-2 | NA | NA
TGTGCCAGCTCACCCCAGGCAGAGACCAACTATGGCTACACCTTC | CASSPQAETNYGYTF | TRBJ1-2 | TRBV18 | NA | NA
TGCGCCAGCAGCTCGACACAAGAGACCCAGTACTTC | CASSSTQETQYF | TRBJ2-5 | TRBV5-1 | NA | NA
TGTGCCAGCAGCGTAGAAGGAGCTGACTCTGGAAACACCATATATTTT | CASSVEGADSGNTIYF | TRBJ1-3 | TRBV9 | NA | NA
TGTGCCAGCAGCGGCGACAGGAACACTGAAGCTTTCTTT | CASSGDRNTEAFF | TRBJ1-1 | TRBV7-6 | NA | NA
TGTGCCAGCAGTGTGAGCAGGGGCACTGAAGCTTTCTTT | CASSVSRGTEAFF | TRBJ1-1 | TRBV2 | NA | NA
TGTGCCATCAGTGGCGGGCTAGCGGGGGCTGAGCAGTTCTTC | CAISGGLAGAEQFF | TRBJ2-1 | TRBV10-3 | NA | TRBD2
TGTGCCAGCAAGACACCCTCCTACGAGCAGTACTTC | CASKTPSYEQYF | TRBJ2-7 | TRBV6-1 | NA | NA
TGTGCCAGCAGTCCTAGGACTAGCGGGGGCCAAGAGACCCAGTACTTC | CASSPRTSGGQETQYF | TRBJ2-5 | TRBV27 | NA | TRBD2
TGTGCCAGTGGCAACGGAGCCCACTTCGGCGAGCAGTACTTC | CASGNGAHFGEQYF | TRBJ2-7 | TRBV19 | NA | NA
TGTGCCAGCGGGAGGGTTGGCTACACCTTC | CASGRVGYTF | TRBJ1-2 | TRBV5-6 | once | NA
TGTGCCAGCAGCAAACCAGGCACGGGGCAAGAGACCCAGTACTTC | CASSKPGTGQETQYF | TRBJ2-5 | TRBV11-2 | once | NA
TGTGCCAGCAGTTACACAGGGGTATATATCTATGGCTACACCTTC | CASSYTGVYIYGYTF | TRBJ1-2 | TRBV28 | NA | TRBD1
TGTGCCAGCTCCGACCAGGGGACGAACACTGAAGCTTTCTTT | CASSDQGTNTEAFF | TRBJ1-1 | TRBV6-1 | NA | NA